A single sample is the source of the 13 T cell receptor beta chains below, sequenced in a study of cytomegalovirus exposure and HLA in healthy donors. 13 Jbeta primers and 60 Vbeta primers were used for the PCR. Produced via immunoSEQ multiplex PCR; TCRdb's table is partial and in-frame only. The profile shows about 170,000 clones, 70% to 80% of them singletons. Source material: PBMCs. These receptors were collected from a woman in her 30s in good health and CMV-seropositive.

J is TRBJ1-6 and V is TRBV4-3; the D gene is possibly TRBD1 (5 bases). Germline-derived CDR1 and CDR2 are LGHNA and YSLEER. The CDR3 contains 15 residues. V was pared by 0 bases and J by 7 bases, with 10 bases between. The CDR3 nucleotides read TGCGCCAGCAGCCAAGATAGGGGCCAAAATTCACCCCTCCACTTT. It is translated as CASSQDRGQNSPLHF.

The chain links TRBV9 to TRBJ2-1, with D maybe TRBD2 (6 bases). CDR1 SGDLS and CDR2 YYNGEE come from the germline V gene. CDR3 length equals 17 residues. Trimming cost V 0 bases and J 7 bases, with 20 bases left between them. CDR3 sequence reads: CASSVGRWDSLKNEQFF. The CDR3 DNA follows: TGTGCCAGCAGCGTAGGTAGATGGGACTCGCTCAAAAATGAGCAGTTCTTC.

This clone has a single count. The chain joins TRBV4-3 to TRBJ1-1, with D unclear. Germline lookup yields CDR1 LGHNA and CDR2 YSLEER. The CDR3 runs 14 residues. With 1 base removed from V and 6 bases from J, the gap between germline ends came to 12 bases. CDR3 bases: TGCGCCAGCAGCCAAGCGGGTCTCGGGGCTGAAGCTTTCTTT. Protein: CASSQAGLGAEAFF.

This clone was observed a few times. The chain is built from TRBV5-4 and TRBJ2-3, with TRBD1 matching over 9 bases. The CDR3 contains 17 residues. The V and J ends lost 5 bases and 5 bases, in that order; junction bases with no gene match: 15. Per the germline V gene, CDR1 is SGHNT and CDR2 is YYREEE (reference sequence). CDR3: CASSQGQGLGRGDTQYF. The CDR3 DNA is TGTGCCAGCAGTCAAGGACAGGGGTTGGGAAGAGGAGATACGCAGTATTTT.

The chain recombines TRBV30 with TRBJ1-3; TRBD1 is a possible D gene (5 bases). V shed 8 bases and J shed 4 bases, with 12 bases lying between them. The V gene's germline CDR1 is GTSNPN and CDR2 SVGIG (reference sequence). The length of the CDR3 is 12 residues. The CDR3 protein is CAGTLRGNTIYF. CDR3 coding DNA: TGTGCCGGGACCCTTCGGGGAAACACCATATATTTT.

The chain links TRBV25-1 to TRBJ2-7; D remains unclear. This CDR3 has 13 amino acids. The V end was cut by 6 bases, the J end by 6 bases, with 15 bases between. Germline assignment: CDR1 MGHDK and CDR2 SYGVNS. The CDR3 region has the DNA TGTGCCAGCAGGAGGTTGATTTGCGGCGAGCAGTACTTC. Its translation is CASRRLICGEQYF.

The V call is TRBV7-9, the J call TRBJ1-3; TRBD1 agrees at 7 bases. Losses at the gene ends were 5 bases for V and 0 bases for J; bases not matched to a gene: 4. The CDR3 has 15 amino acids. Looked up from germline, CDR1 is SEHNR and CDR2 is FQNEAQ (reference sequence). The CDR3 region is CASSVGQNSGNTIYF. In DNA, the CDR3 is TGTGCCAGCAGCGTGGGACAGAACTCTGGAAACACCATATATTTT.

The chain employs TRBV28 and TRBJ1-5, with unresolved D. V was pared by 6 bases and J by 4 bases, with 16 bases between. The CDR3 totals 15 residues. Germline V gene sequence: CDR1 MDHEN, CDR2 SYDVKM. CDR3 DNA sequence: TGTGCCAGCAGCTCTGGACGGAGGTTTAATCAGCCCCAGCATTTT. As protein: CASSSGRRFNQPQHF.

This chain connects TRBV6-1 to TRBJ1-1; 8 bases are shared with TRBD1. Trimming at V came to 4 bases and at J to 4 bases, leaving 14 bases not matched to a gene. Germline CDR1 and CDR2: MNHNS and SASEGT. There are 17 residues in the CDR3. The CDR3 region has the DNA TGTGCCAGCAGTGGTCGATGGACAGGGAAGGCGGGCACTGAAGCTTTCTTT. Encoded protein: CASSGRWTGKAGTEAFF.

This rearrangement joins TRBV7-9 to TRBJ1-4; TRBD1 is a possible D gene (6 bases). The V gene lost 3 bases and the J gene lost 10 bases, with 9 bases spanning the gap. This CDR3 has 12 residues. Germline V gene sequence: CDR1 SEHNR, CDR2 FQNEAQ (reference sequence). The chain's CDR3 is CASSFGGAKLFF. In DNA, the CDR3 is TGTGCCAGCAGCTTTGGGGGCGCAAAACTGTTTTTT.

This chain joins TRBV5-4 and TRBJ1-3, with TRBD1 matching over 7 bases. This CDR3 has 16 amino acids. Germline V lookup: CDR1 SGHNT, CDR2 YYREEE (reference sequence). The V segment lost 1 base and the J segment 0 bases; nucleotides outside the gene matches: 4. CDR3 sequence reads: CASSLYTGDSGNTIYF. The CDR3 coding sequence is TGTGCCAGCAGCTTGTATACAGGGGACTCTGGAAACACCATATATTTT. Full variable domain (rest looked up from reference TRBV5-4 and TRBJ1-3): ETGVTQSPTHLIKTRGQQVTLRCSSQSGHNTVSWYQQALGQGPQFIFQYYREEENGRGNFPPRFSGLQFPNYSSELNVNALELDDSALYLCASSLYTGDSGNTIYFGEGSWLTVV.

The CDR3 sequence: CASTTGALNTEAFF. CDR3 nucleotide sequence: TGTGCCAGCACGACAGGGGCCTTGAACACTGAAGCTTTCTTT. The V call is TRBV7-2, the J call TRBJ1-1; 8 bases are shared with TRBD1. V dropped 7 bases and J dropped 0; count of bases not matched to a gene: 4. Germline V CDR1 and CDR2: SGHTA, FQGNSA. CDR3 length: 14 amino acids.

A few counts support this clone. The chain joins TRBV25-1 to TRBJ2-1; weak D call: TRBD2 (6 bases). Looked up from germline, CDR1 is MGHDK and CDR2 is SYGVNS. The CDR3 loop spans 13 amino acids. V was shortened by 3 bases and J by 8 bases, with 11 bases between the two germline ends. The CDR3 sequence: CASSDSQRDEQFF. DNA of the CDR3: TGTGCCAGCAGTGATTCCCAGCGGGATGAGCAGTTCTTC.